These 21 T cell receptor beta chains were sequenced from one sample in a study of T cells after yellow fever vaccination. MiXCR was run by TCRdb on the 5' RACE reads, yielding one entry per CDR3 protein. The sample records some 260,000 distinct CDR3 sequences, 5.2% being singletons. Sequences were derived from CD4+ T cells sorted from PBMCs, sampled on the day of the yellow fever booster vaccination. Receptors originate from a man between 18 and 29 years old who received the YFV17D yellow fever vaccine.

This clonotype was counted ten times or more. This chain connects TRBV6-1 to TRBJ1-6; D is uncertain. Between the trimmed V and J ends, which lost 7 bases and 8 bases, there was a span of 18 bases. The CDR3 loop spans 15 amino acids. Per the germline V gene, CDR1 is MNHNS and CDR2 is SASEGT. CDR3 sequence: CASNPTDANHSPLHF. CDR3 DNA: TGTGCCAGCAATCCGACGGATGCGAATCATTCACCCCTCCACTTT.

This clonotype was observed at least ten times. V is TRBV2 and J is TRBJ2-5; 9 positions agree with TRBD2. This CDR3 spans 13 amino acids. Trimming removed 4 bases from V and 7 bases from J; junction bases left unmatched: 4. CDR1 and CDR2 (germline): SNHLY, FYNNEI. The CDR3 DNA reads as TGTGCCAGCAGTGTCGAACTAGCGGGGACCCAGTACTTC. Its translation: CASSVELAGTQYF.

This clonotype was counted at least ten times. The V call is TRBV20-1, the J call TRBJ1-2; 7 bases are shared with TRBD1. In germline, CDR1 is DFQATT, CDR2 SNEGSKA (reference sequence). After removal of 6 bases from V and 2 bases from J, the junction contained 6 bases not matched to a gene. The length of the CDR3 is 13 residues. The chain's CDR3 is CSAVIRGNYGYTF. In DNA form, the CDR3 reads TGCAGTGCCGTAATCAGGGGGAACTATGGCTACACCTTC.

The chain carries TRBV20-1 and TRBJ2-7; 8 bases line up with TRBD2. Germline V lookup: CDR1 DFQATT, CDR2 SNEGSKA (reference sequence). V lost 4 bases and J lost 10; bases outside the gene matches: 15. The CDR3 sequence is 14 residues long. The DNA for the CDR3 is TGCAGTGCTACCCCACCGGGACTAGTGGTATTCCAGTACTTC. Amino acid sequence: CSATPPGLVVFQYF.

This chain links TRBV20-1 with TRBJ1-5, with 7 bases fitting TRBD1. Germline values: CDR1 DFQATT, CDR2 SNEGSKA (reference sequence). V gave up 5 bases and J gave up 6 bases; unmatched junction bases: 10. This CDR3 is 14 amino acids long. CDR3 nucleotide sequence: TGCAGTGCTCGAAGACAGGGTGCAAGTCAGCCCCAGCATTTT. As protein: CSARRQGASQPQHF.

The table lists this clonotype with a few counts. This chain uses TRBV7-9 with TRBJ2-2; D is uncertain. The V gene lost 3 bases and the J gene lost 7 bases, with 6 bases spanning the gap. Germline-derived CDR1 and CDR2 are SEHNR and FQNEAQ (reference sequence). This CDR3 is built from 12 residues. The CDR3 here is CASSFEVGELFF. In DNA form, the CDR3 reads TGTGCCAGCAGCTTTGAAGTCGGGGAGCTGTTTTTT. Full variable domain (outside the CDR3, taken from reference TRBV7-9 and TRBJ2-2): DTGVSQNPRHKITKRGQNVTFRCDPISEHNRLYWYRQTLGQGPEFLTYFQNEAQLEKSRLLSDRFSAERPKGSFSTLEIQRTEQGDSAMYLCASSFEVGELFFGEGSRLTVL.

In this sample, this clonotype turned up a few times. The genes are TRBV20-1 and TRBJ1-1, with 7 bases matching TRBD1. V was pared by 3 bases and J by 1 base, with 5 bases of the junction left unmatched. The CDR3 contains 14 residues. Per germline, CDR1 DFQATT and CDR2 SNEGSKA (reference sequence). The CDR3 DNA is TGCAGTGCTAGGAAGGGGGCACAGAACACTGAAGCTTTCTTT. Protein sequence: CSARKGAQNTEAFF.

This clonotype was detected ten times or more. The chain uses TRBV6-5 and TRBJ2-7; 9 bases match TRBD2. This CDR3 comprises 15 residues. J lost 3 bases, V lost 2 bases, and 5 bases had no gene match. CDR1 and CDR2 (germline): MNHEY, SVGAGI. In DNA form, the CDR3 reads TGTGCCAGCAGTTACAAGCCTAGCGGGGACTACGAGCAGTACGTC. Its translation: CASSYKPSGDYEQYV.

The CDR3: CASRQPGPDEQYF. In nucleotides, the CDR3 is TGTGCCAGCAGGCAACCGGGTCCGGACGAGCAGTACTTC. V usage is TRBV6-1 and J usage is TRBJ2-7, with D hard to call. This CDR3 is 13 amino acids long. Trimming cost V 6 bases and J 5 bases, with 14 bases left between them. Germline assignment: CDR1 MNHNS and CDR2 SASEGT.

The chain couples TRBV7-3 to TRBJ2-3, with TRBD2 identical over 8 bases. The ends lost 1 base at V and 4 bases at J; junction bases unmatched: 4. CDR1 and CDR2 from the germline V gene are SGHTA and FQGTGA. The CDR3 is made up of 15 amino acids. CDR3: CASSLKFGGADTQYF. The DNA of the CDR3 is TGTGCCAGCAGCTTAAAGTTCGGGGGGGCAGATACGCAGTATTTT.

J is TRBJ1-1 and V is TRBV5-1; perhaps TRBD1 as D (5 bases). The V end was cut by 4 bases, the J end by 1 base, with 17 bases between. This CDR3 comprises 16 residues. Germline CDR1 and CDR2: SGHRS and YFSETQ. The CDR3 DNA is TGCGCCAGCAGCCGAGTAGGGGATCTAACGAACACTGAAGCTTTCTTT. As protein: CASSRVGDLTNTEAFF.

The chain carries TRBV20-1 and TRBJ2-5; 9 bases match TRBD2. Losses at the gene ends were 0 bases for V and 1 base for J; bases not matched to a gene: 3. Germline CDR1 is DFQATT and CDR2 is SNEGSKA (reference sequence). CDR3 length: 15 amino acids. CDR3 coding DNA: TGCAGTGCTAGAGATCGGCGGGGGGGCCAAGAGACCCAGTACTTC. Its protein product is CSARDRRGGQETQYF.

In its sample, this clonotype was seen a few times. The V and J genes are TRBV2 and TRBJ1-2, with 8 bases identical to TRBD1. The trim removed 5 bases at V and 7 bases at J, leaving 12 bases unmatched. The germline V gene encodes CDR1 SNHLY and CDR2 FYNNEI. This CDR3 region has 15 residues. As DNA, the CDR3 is TGTGCCAGCAGTCCCGCTCAGGGGGCTGGTCGTGGCTACACCTTC. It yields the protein CASSPAQGAGRGYTF.

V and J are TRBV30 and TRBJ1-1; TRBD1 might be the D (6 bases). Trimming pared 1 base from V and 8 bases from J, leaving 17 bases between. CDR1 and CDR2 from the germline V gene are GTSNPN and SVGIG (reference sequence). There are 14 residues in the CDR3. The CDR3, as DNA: TGTGCCTGGAGTGGAGGGACACCCTTACTAGAAGCTTTCTTT. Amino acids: CAWSGGTPLLEAFF.

The CDR3 DNA is TGTGCCAGCAGTGAAGCTACAGAGAGCTATGGCTACACCTTC. Protein: CASSEATESYGYTF. The J gene is TRBJ1-2, the V gene TRBV2; the D is unclear. Trimming left V 0 bases short and J 4 bases short, with 9 bases between. The CDR3 has 14 residues. Germline V gives CDR1 SNHLY, CDR2 FYNNEI.

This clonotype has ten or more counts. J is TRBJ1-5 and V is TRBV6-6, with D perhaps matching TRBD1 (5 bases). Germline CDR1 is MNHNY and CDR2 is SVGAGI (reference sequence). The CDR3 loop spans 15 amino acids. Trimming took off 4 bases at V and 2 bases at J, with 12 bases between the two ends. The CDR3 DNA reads TGTGCCAGCAGTTGGGGCAGGCTGGGCAATCAGCCCCAGCATTTT. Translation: CASSWGRLGNQPQHF.

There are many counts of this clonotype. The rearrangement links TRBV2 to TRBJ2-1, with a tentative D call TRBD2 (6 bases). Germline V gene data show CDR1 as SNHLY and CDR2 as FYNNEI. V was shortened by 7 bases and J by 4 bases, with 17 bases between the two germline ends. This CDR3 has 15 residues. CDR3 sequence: CASTGGASEYNEQFF. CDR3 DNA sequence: TGTGCCAGCACCGGGGGTGCTAGCGAGTACAATGAGCAGTTCTTC.

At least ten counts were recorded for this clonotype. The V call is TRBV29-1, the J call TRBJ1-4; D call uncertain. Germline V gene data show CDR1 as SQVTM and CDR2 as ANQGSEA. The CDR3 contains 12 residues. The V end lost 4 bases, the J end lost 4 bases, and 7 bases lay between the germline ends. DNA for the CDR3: TGCAGCGTTGGAGACTTTAATGAAAAACTGTTTTTT. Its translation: CSVGDFNEKLFF.

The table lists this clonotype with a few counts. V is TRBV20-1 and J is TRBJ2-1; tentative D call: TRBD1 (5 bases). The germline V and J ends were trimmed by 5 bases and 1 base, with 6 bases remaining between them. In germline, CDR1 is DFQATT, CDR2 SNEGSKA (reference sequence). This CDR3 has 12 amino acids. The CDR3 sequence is CSARTSYNEQFF. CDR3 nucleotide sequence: TGCAGTGCTCGGACATCCTACAATGAGCAGTTCTTC.

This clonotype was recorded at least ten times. This CDR3 is CASSLQGFGETQYF. CDR3 in DNA: TGTGCCAGCAGCCTACAGGGATTCGGAGAGACCCAGTACTTC. The chain joins TRBV12-3 or TRBV12-4 to TRBJ2-5, with a possible D match to TRBD1 (6 bases). V was cut by 6 bases and J by 4 bases, with 15 bases left in between. This CDR3 region has 14 residues.

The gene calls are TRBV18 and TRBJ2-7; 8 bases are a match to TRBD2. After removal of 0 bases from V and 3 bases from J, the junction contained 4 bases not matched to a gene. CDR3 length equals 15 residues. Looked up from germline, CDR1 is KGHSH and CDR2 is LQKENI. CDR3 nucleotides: TGTGCCAGCTCACCACCTGCGGGGGGACACTACGAGCAGTACTTC. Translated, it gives CASSPPAGGHYEQYF.